The rows below give T cell receptor beta chains drawn from one sample of a study of blood T cell repertoires in COVID-19. Sequencing used immunoSEQ multiplex PCR; TCRdb keeps in-frame clones, though not all of them. The sample holds 140,000 or so clones, about 89% seen once. Source material: peripheral blood. These receptors all stem from a man aged 45 to 65 who had recovered from COVID-19. CDR3s include the opening cysteine and the closing phenylalanine or tryptophan. Each record gives: J gene, D gene, V gene, clone size, CDR3 protein, CDR3 DNA. A D gene is named only where the DNA matches it firmly. Where a row states a size, it is once, few, many or the class of an expanded clone; other rows omit it.

J: TRBJ1-4
D: TRBD1
V: TRBV13
size: .
CDR3: CASSLSGQGDEKLFF
DNA: TGTGCCAGCAGCTTATCTGGACAGGGGGACGAAAAACTGTTTTTT

J: TRBJ2-3
D: TRBD1
V: TRBV3-1/TRBV3-2
size: .
CDR3: CASSQASSQGASTDTQYF
DNA: TGTGCCAGCAGCCAAGCCTCTTCCCAGGGGGCTAGCACAGATACGCAGTATTTT

J: TRBJ1-1
D: .
V: TRBV12-3/TRBV12-4
size: .
CDR3: CASSPWAGTEAFF
DNA: TGTGCCAGCAGTCCGTGGGCGGGGACTGAAGCTTTCTTT

J: TRBJ1-5
D: .
V: TRBV6-5
size: .
CDR3: CASSYSADSNQPQHF
DNA: TGTGCCAGCAGTTACTCCGCAGATAGCAATCAGCCCCAGCATTTT

J: TRBJ2-2
D: .
V: TRBV3-1/TRBV3-2
size: few
CDR3: CASRTRGTGELFF
DNA: TGTGCCAGCAGAACTAGGGGGACCGGGGAGCTGTTTTTT

J: TRBJ1-3
D: .
V: TRBV28
size: .
CDR3: CASTLVQGHSGNTIYF
DNA: TGTGCCAGCACTCTGGTTCAGGGCCACTCTGGAAACACCATATATTTT

J: TRBJ1-5
D: TRBD1
V: TRBV5-1
size: .
CDR3: CASSLVGDGQDPQHF
DNA: TGCGCCAGCAGCTTGGTAGGGGACGGACAGGACCCCCAGCATTTT

J: TRBJ2-2
D: .
V: TRBV7-9
size: few
CDR3: CASSSKDRSNTGELFF
DNA: TGTGCCAGCAGCTCGAAAGACAGGAGTAACACCGGGGAGCTGTTTTTT

J: TRBJ2-7
D: .
V: TRBV5-8
size: .
CDR3: CASSRSYEQYF
DNA: TGTGCCAGCAGCCGCTCCTACGAGCAGTACTTC

J: TRBJ2-7
D: TRBD1
V: TRBV18
size: .
CDR3: CASSAGTGFYEQYF
DNA: TGTGCCAGCTCAGCCGGGACAGGGTTCTACGAGCAGTACTTC

J: TRBJ1-1
D: TRBD1
V: TRBV11-2
size: .
CDR3: CASSFYGDRGNTEAFF
DNA: TGTGCCAGCAGCTTCTACGGGGACAGGGGAAACACTGAAGCTTTCTTT

J: TRBJ1-5
D: .
V: TRBV19
size: few
CDR3: CASSILGEDQPQHF
DNA: TGTGCCAGTAGTATTTTAGGAGAAGATCAGCCCCAGCATTTT

J: TRBJ2-3
D: TRBD2
V: TRBV6-2/TRBV6-3
size: .
CDR3: CASSRHSGGTDTQYF
DNA: TGTGCCAGCAGTCGACATAGCGGGGGCACAGATACGCAGTATTTT

J: TRBJ2-7
D: .
V: TRBV5-8
size: .
CDR3: CASSLVWSTMGYYEQYF
DNA: TGTGCCAGCAGCTTGGTTTGGTCGACGATGGGCTACTACGAGCAGTACTTC

J: TRBJ2-2
D: TRBD1
V: TRBV7-6
size: .
CDR3: CASSSDRGSGELFF
DNA: TGTGCCAGCAGCTCGGACAGGGGATCCGGGGAGCTGTTTTTT

J: TRBJ1-3
D: .
V: TRBV5-6
size: .
CDR3: CASSFPGIGNTIYF
DNA: TGTGCCAGCAGCTTTCCAGGGATCGGAAACACCATATATTTT

J: TRBJ1-4
D: .
V: TRBV19
size: .
CDR3: CASHRTASNEKLFF
DNA: TGTGCCAGTCACCGGACAGCCTCTAATGAAAAACTGTTTTTT

J: TRBJ2-7
D: TRBD1
V: TRBV14
size: .
CDR3: CASSHTETGGRRQYF
DNA: TGTGCCAGCAGCCATACTGAGACAGGGGGCAGGAGGCAGTACTTC

J: TRBJ2-1
D: TRBD1
V: TRBV11-1
size: once
CDR3: CASSLRQGYLRNEQFF
DNA: TGTGCCAGCAGCTTAAGACAGGGGTACCTCCGTAATGAGCAGTTCTTC

J: TRBJ1-2
D: TRBD1
V: TRBV19
size: .
CDR3: CASSKERGTGRGYTF
DNA: TGTGCCAGTAGTAAGGAGAGGGGGACAGGGCGCGGCTACACCTTC

J: TRBJ2-2
D: .
V: TRBV3-1/TRBV3-2
size: .
CDR3: CASSQAGEHGELFF
DNA: TGTGCCAGCAGCCAAGCAGGGGAACACGGGGAGCTGTTTTTT

J: TRBJ1-4
D: TRBD1
V: TRBV5-1
size: few
CDR3: CASSLQVTGDNEKLFF
DNA: TGCGCCAGCAGCTTGCAAGTGACAGGGGATAATGAAAAACTGTTTTTT

J: TRBJ2-3
D: .
V: TRBV4-1
size: .
CDR3: CASSQVRTYITDTQYF
DNA: TGCGCCAGCAGCCAAGTTAGGACATATATCACAGATACGCAGTATTTT

J: TRBJ1-1
D: .
V: TRBV6-5
size: .
CDR3: CASTPVLNTEAFF
DNA: TGTGCCAGCACCCCGGTGTTGAACACTGAAGCTTTCTTT

J: TRBJ1-2
D: TRBD1
V: TRBV5-4
size: .
CDR3: CASSSYRGGGYTF
DNA: TGTGCCAGCAGCTCGTACAGGGGAGGCGGCTACACCTTC

J: TRBJ2-7
D: .
V: TRBV5-1
size: .
CDR3: CASSLSWGPQKAYEQYF
DNA: TGCGCCAGCAGCTTGTCGTGGGGCCCACAGAAAGCCTACGAGCAGTACTTC

J: TRBJ2-1
D: TRBD2
V: TRBV9
size: once
CDR3: CANSPGLEGEQFF
DNA: TGTGCCAACTCGCCGGGACTAGAGGGCGAGCAGTTCTTC

J: TRBJ1-1
D: .
V: TRBV10-3
size: .
CDR3: CAISVGRNTEAFF
DNA: TGTGCCATCAGTGTGGGGAGGAACACTGAAGCTTTCTTT

J: TRBJ1-1
D: .
V: TRBV6-5
size: once
CDR3: CASSYSIAGNTEAFF
DNA: TGTGCCAGCAGTTACTCTATCGCAGGGAACACTGAAGCTTTCTTT

J: TRBJ2-6
D: TRBD2
V: TRBV5-6
size: .
CDR3: CASSPASGGSSVLTF
DNA: TGTGCCAGCAGCCCCGCTAGCGGGGGGTCCAGCGTCCTGACTTTC

J: TRBJ1-2
D: .
V: TRBV6-1
size: .
CDR3: CASSDFLRANYGYTF
DNA: TGTGCCAGCAGTGATTTTCTGCGAGCTAACTATGGCTACACCTTC

J: TRBJ1-2
D: .
V: TRBV13
size: .
CDR3: CASSDRNYGYTF
DNA: TGTGCCAGCAGCGATAGAAACTATGGCTACACCTTC

J: TRBJ2-5
D: .
V: TRBV5-1
size: .
CDR3: CASSPDQETQYF
DNA: TGCGCCAGCAGCCCAGATCAAGAGACCCAGTACTTC

J: TRBJ2-4
D: TRBD1
V: TRBV19
size: .
CDR3: CASSIGQGGNIQYF
DNA: TGTGCCAGTAGTATAGGACAGGGTGGAAACATTCAGTACTTC

J: TRBJ2-1
D: TRBD2
V: TRBV7-2
size: .
CDR3: CASSPRTSGGAEQFF
DNA: TGTGCCAGCAGCCCGAGGACTAGCGGGGGGGCCGAGCAGTTCTTC

J: TRBJ2-5
D: TRBD2
V: TRBV6-5
size: once
CDR3: CASSYSRGGRETQYF
DNA: TGTGCCAGCAGTTACTCGCGCGGGGGTCGGGAGACCCAGTACTTC

J: TRBJ1-5
D: TRBD1
V: TRBV6-5
size: .
CDR3: CASRTGIWSNQPQHF
DNA: TGTGCCAGCAGGACAGGGATCTGGAGCAATCAGCCCCAGCATTTT

J: TRBJ1-1
D: .
V: TRBV5-1
size: .
CDR3: CASSSDMNTEAFF
DNA: TGCGCCAGCAGCTCCGACATGAACACTGAAGCTTTCTTT

J: TRBJ1-2
D: .
V: TRBV19
size: .
CDR3: CASSIDQGGGVNGYTF
DNA: TGTGCCAGTAGTATAGATCAAGGCGGAGGCGTAAATGGCTACACCTTC

J: TRBJ2-7
D: .
V: TRBV6-5
size: .
CDR3: CASSEDAGWNYEQYF
DNA: TGTGCCAGCAGCGAGGATGCGGGGTGGAACTACGAGCAGTACTTC

J: TRBJ1-2
D: .
V: TRBV5-6
size: .
CDR3: CASSPPIPSGYTF
DNA: TGTGCCAGCAGCCCCCCCATCCCATCTGGCTACACCTTC

J: TRBJ1-4
D: .
V: TRBV4-1
size: .
CDR3: CASSPVGVDEKLFF
DNA: TGCGCCAGCAGCCCGGTAGGGGTCGATGAAAAACTGTTTTTT